The 5 T cell receptor beta chains presented below share a single source sample, sequenced in a study of cytomegalovirus exposure and HLA in healthy donors. 13 Jbeta primers and 60 Vbeta primers were used for the PCR. The protocol was immunoSEQ multiplex PCR, while the TCRdb copy is restricted to in-frame clones and leaves out a portion. The repertoire holds more than 70,000 clones, with about three quarters as singletons. Sequenced material: PBMCs. The receptors were gathered from a boy between 10 and 17 years old in good health and CMV-seronegative.

This chain links TRBV28 with TRBJ1-1; TRBD1 matches at 9 bases. The trim removed 6 bases at V and 11 bases at J, leaving 7 bases unmatched. The CDR3 has 12 amino acids. The germline V gene encodes CDR1 MDHEN and CDR2 SYDVKM. For the CDR3, the DNA is TGTGCCAGCAGCCCGGGGACAGGGCGGGCTTTCTTT. Translating it yields CASSPGTGRAFF.

The CDR3 region has the DNA TGTGCCAGCAGTTCCCCGGACTCGGGTGGCACTGAAGCTTTCTTT. Residues: CASSSPDSGGTEAFF. V is TRBV6-5 and J is TRBJ1-1, with unresolved D. Germline V CDR1 and CDR2: MNHEY, SVGAGI. The CDR3 sequence is 15 residues long. Trimming stripped 4 bases from V and 4 bases from J, with 16 bases between.

The chain couples TRBV29-1 to TRBJ1-4, with D perhaps TRBD1 (6 bases). This CDR3 region has 15 residues. From germline, CDR1 is SQVTM and CDR2 ANQGSEA. V gave up 5 bases and J gave up 8 bases, with 21 bases separating them. The CDR3 nucleotides read TGCAGCGTTTCTCTTAGGACAGCCATGGGAGAAAAACTGTTTTTT. It specifies CSVSLRTAMGEKLFF.

The chain is built from TRBV11-2 and TRBJ2-7; 8 bases match TRBD1. V was pared by 5 bases and J by 9 bases, with 12 bases of the junction left unmatched. Germline assignment: CDR1 SGHAT and CDR2 FQNNGV. The CDR3 has 14 residues. The CDR3 spells CASSHSRDRLLQYF. CDR3 sequence (DNA): TGTGCCAGCAGCCATTCTCGGGACAGGTTATTGCAGTACTTC.

In DNA, the CDR3 is TGTGCCAGCTCACCACCAGGGACAGGCACGCTCGAAGCTTTCTTT. As protein: CASSPPGTGTLEAFF. The chain has TRBV18 and TRBJ1-1; 8 bases align to TRBD1. Germline assignment: CDR1 KGHSH and CDR2 LQKENI. The CDR3 spans 15 residues. V was pared by 0 bases and J by 8 bases, with 8 bases of the junction left unmatched.